The 32 T cell receptor beta chains in this list originate from one sample, sequenced in a study of vaccination and CD4 T cells after COVID-19. These receptors' targets are unknown. As to treatment: approximately 10-day PBMC culture with coronavirus spike peptide pools or control peptides (ViraFEST assay). The assay that was used to sequence DNA from cultured CD4+ T cells was the Oncomine TCR Beta short-read assay. One entry per CDR3 protein results from TCRdb running MiXCR on the PCR reads. The table has about 15,000 distinct CDR3 sequences, 40% to 60% seen once. The sample consisted of CD4+ T cells from blood, cultured in vitro. The receptors were gathered from a human donor who had recovered from COVID-19.

The chain has TRBV7-8 and TRBJ1-3, with no clear D. Trimming took 0 bases from V and 2 from J, leaving 2 bases between them. Germline values: CDR1 SGHVS, CDR2 FQNEAQ. This CDR3 has 13 residues. The CDR3 loop is CASSLAPGNTIYF. In nucleotides, the CDR3 is TGTGCCAGCAGCTTAGCTCCTGGAAACACCATATATTTT.

The chain employs TRBV7-9 and TRBJ1-6; 7 bases map to TRBD1. Germline CDR1 and CDR2: SEHNR and FQNEAQ (reference sequence). Trimming took 2 bases from V and 0 from J; bases not matched to a gene: 7. This CDR3 comprises 18 residues. CDR3 protein: CASSLTSTGSSYNSPLHF. CDR3 nucleotides: TGTGCCAGCAGCTTAACATCGACAGGGAGCTCCTATAATTCACCCCTCCACTTT.

The chain carries TRBV29-1 and TRBJ2-3; TRBD2 is a possible D gene (5 bases). Trimming shortened V by 6 bases and J by 6 bases, and 7 bases separated the two germline ends. The CDR3 runs 10 residues. Germline CDR1 and CDR2: SQVTM and ANQGSEA. CDR3 loop: CSVGDDTQYF. CDR3 sequence (DNA): TGCAGCGTCGGGGATGATACGCAGTATTTT.

The gene calls are TRBV20-1 and TRBJ1-1; 7 bases map to TRBD1. After removal of 3 bases from V and 4 bases from J, the junction contained 2 bases not matched to a gene. Germline CDR1 DFQATT, CDR2 SNEGSKA (reference sequence). The CDR3 totals 12 residues. In nucleotides, the CDR3 is TGCAGTGCTAGGGCAGGGGGCACTGAAGCTTTCTTT. Residues: CSARAGGTEAFF.

The chain recombines TRBV20-1 with TRBJ1-5; D gene unclear. This CDR3 region has 12 residues. CDR1 and CDR2 (germline): DFQATT, SNEGSKA (reference sequence). V lost 3 bases and J 6 bases, leaving 9 bases between the germline ends. The CDR3 DNA reads as TGCAGTGCTAGCAGGTTAGGTCAGCCCCAGCATTTT. Encoded protein: CSASRLGQPQHF.

The table lists this clonotype with a few counts. J is TRBJ1-2 and V is TRBV20-1; the D gene is possibly TRBD1 (5 bases). Germline V gene data show CDR1 as DFQATT and CDR2 as SNEGSKA (reference sequence). V lost 6 bases to trimming and J lost 1 base, with 15 bases between them. This CDR3 has 14 amino acids. CDR3 loop: CSAMSQTVNYGYTF. CDR3 DNA: TGCAGTGCCATGAGCCAGACAGTTAACTATGGCTACACCTTC.

V and J are TRBV20-1 and TRBJ2-2, with 7 nucleotides matching TRBD2. The ends lost 2 bases at V and 5 bases at J; junction bases unmatched: 20. This CDR3 is 19 amino acids long. Germline CDR1 and CDR2: DFQATT and SNEGSKA (reference sequence). CDR3 protein: CSARTGGRSKGIATGELFF. Written as DNA, the CDR3 is TGCAGTGCTAGAACGGGAGGCCGCTCGAAGGGGATTGCTACCGGGGAGCTGTTTTTT.

The chain is built from TRBV28 and TRBJ1-1; D is uncertain. CDR3 length: 14 residues. Germline V gives CDR1 MDHEN, CDR2 SYDVKM. Deletions cut 7 bases from V and 2 bases from J, with 14 bases between. CDR3 in DNA: TGTGCCAGCAAGGTCGACGGAGCTAACACTGAAGCTTTCTTT. Its translation is CASKVDGANTEAFF. Filled out from reference TRBV28 and TRBJ1-1, the complete variable domain reads DVKVTQSSRYLVKRTGEKVFLECVQDMDHENMFWYRQDPGLGLRLIYFSYDVKMKEKGDIPEGYSVSREKKERFSLILESASTNQTSMYLCASKVDGANTEAFFGQGTRLTVV.

This chain connects TRBV7-9 to TRBJ2-1; 7 bases line up with TRBD2. This CDR3 is 17 amino acids long. J gave up 8 bases and V 3 bases, and 16 bases lay outside the gene matches. The germline CDR1 and CDR2 sequences are SEHNR and FQNEAQ (reference sequence). The CDR3 DNA follows: TGTGCCAGCAGCTTTAGGTTTGCGGGAGATACGGGGGATGAGCAGTTCTTC. It encodes CASSFRFAGDTGDEQFF.

The V and J genes are TRBV29-1 and TRBJ2-7, with D perhaps TRBD2 (7 bases). The germline V gene has CDR1 SQVTM and CDR2 ANQGSEA. V was pared by 8 bases and J by 5 bases, with 16 bases between. This CDR3 region has 12 residues. In DNA, the CDR3 is TGCAGCTTTAAGGGGGGGGCCAACGAGCAGTACTTC. Protein product: CSFKGGANEQYF.

This clonotype was detected only a few times. This chain links TRBV5-5 with TRBJ1-5; D not certain. Trimming took 6 bases from V and 4 from J, leaving 14 bases between them. CDR3 size: 14 residues. CDR1 is SGHKS and CDR2 is YYEKEE in the germline V gene (reference sequence). The CDR3 sequence: CASNRPGGNQPQHF. The DNA of the CDR3 is TGTGCCAGCAACAGACCCGGCGGGAATCAGCCCCAGCATTTT. The full variable domain, with the rest looked up from reference TRBV5-5 and TRBJ1-5, is DAGVTQSPTHLIKTRGQQVTLRCSPISGHKSVSWYQQVLGQGPQFIFQYYEKEERGRGNFPDRFSARQFPNYSSELNVNALLLGDSALYLCASNRPGGNQPQHFGDGTRLSIL.

The chain joins TRBV7-3 to TRBJ2-3, with D perhaps matching TRBD1 (6 bases). With 2 bases removed from V and 0 bases from J, the gap between germline ends came to 12 bases. The CDR3 loop spans 16 amino acids. Germline-derived CDR1 and CDR2 are SGHTA and FQGTGA. CDR3: CASSLSGGPSTDTQYF. The CDR3 DNA follows: TGTGCCAGCAGCTTATCTGGGGGCCCTAGCACAGATACGCAGTATTTT. Using reference TRBV7-3 and TRBJ2-3 for the parts outside the CDR3, the full variable domain is GAGVSQTPSNKVTEKGKYVELRCDPISGHTALYWYRQSLGQGPEFLIYFQGTGAADDSGLPNDRFFAVRPEGSVSTLKIQRTERGDSAVYLCASSLSGGPSTDTQYFGPGTRLTVL.

The rearrangement joins TRBV11-2 to TRBJ2-3; 9 nucleotides agree with TRBD1. The CDR3 spans 18 residues. Germline V gene data show CDR1 as SGHAT and CDR2 as FQNNGV. V gave up 5 bases and J gave up 0 bases; unmatched junction bases: 12. The CDR3 DNA is TGTGCCAGCAGCGACGTCGTTTGGGACAGGGTTAGCACAGATACGCAGTATTTT. Its translation is CASSDVVWDRVSTDTQYF.

This chain uses TRBV19 with TRBJ2-3; the match to TRBD2 covers 8 bases. CDR3 length equals 14 residues. Germline values: CDR1 LNHDA, CDR2 SQIVND (reference sequence). Trimming at V came to 11 bases and at J to 0 bases, leaving 7 bases not matched to a gene. The CDR3 DNA reads TGTGCCTGTGCTAGCGGGCCAAGCACAGATACGCAGTATTTT. Encoded protein: CACASGPSTDTQYF.

The table lists this clonotype with a few counts. The chain uses TRBV28 and TRBJ1-2; D is unclear. The CDR3 is 15 residues long. V was shortened by 3 bases and J by 6 bases, with 17 bases between the two germline ends. Per germline, CDR1 MDHEN and CDR2 SYDVKM. In DNA form, the CDR3 reads TGTGCCAGCAGTTTGCCCCCGGGCCGAGTTCATGGCTACACCTTC. Translated, it gives CASSLPPGRVHGYTF.

This clonotype showed up just a few times. The chain links TRBV12-3 or TRBV12-4 to TRBJ1-2; 7 nucleotides align to TRBD1. V shed 3 bases, J shed 8 bases, and the junction held 3 bases outside the gene matches. CDR3 length equals 12 residues. The CDR3 here is CASSFARGGYTF. For the CDR3, the DNA is TGTGCCAGCAGTTTCGCCAGGGGGGGCTACACCTTC.

V usage is TRBV7-8 and J usage is TRBJ2-7, with a possible D match to TRBD2 (6 bases). The CDR3 has 15 residues. With 5 bases removed from V and 4 bases from J, the gap between germline ends came to 18 bases. CDR1 is SGHVS and CDR2 is FQNEAQ in the germline V gene. The CDR3 DNA follows: TGTGCCAGCAGCCCATCGCGGGGCGGATCTTACGAGCAGTACTTC. Its protein product is CASSPSRGGSYEQYF.

J is TRBJ2-7 and V is TRBV20-1, with D unresolved. CDR3 length: 15 amino acids. Trimming shortened V by 1 base and J by 0 bases, and 13 bases separated the two germline ends. CDR1 DFQATT and CDR2 SNEGSKA come from the germline V gene (reference sequence). As DNA, the CDR3 is TGCAGTGCTAGAGTTGGAAGGGCAGCCTCCTACGAGCAGTACTTC. The encoded protein is CSARVGRAASYEQYF.

V usage is TRBV7-9 and J usage is TRBJ2-3; perhaps TRBD2 as D (7 bases). The germline V gene encodes CDR1 SEHNR and CDR2 FQNEAQ (reference sequence). This CDR3 comprises 17 residues. Trimming stripped 1 base from V and 2 bases from J, with 16 bases between. The DNA for the CDR3 is TGTGCCAGCAGCTTAGTCGGGGGCCTAGCGGTCACAGATACGCAGTATTTT. Translation: CASSLVGGLAVTDTQYF.

This chain uses TRBV6-5 with TRBJ2-3; 16 positions agree with TRBD2. The CDR3 runs to 15 residues. Germline CDR1 reads MNHEY; CDR2 reads SVGAGI. V gave up 4 bases and J gave up 13 bases; unmatched junction bases: 8. The CDR3 DNA sequence: TGTGCCAGCAGTTCAACCGGGACTAGCGGGAGGGCCGAGTATTTT. Translation: CASSSTGTSGRAEYF.

This sequence joins TRBV11-3 and TRBJ2-5; weak D call: TRBD2 (5 bases). Trimming left V 5 bases short and J 5 bases short, with 18 bases between. The CDR3 contains 15 residues. CDR1 SGHNT and CDR2 YENEEA come from the germline V gene. The CDR3 region is CASSPTGSYLETQYF. CDR3 coding DNA: TGTGCCAGCAGCCCGACGGGGTCATACTTGGAGACCCAGTACTTC.

The CDR3 loop is CSARGFTGYTF. CDR3 nucleotides: TGCAGTGCCCGGGGATTTACTGGCTACACCTTC. The chain links TRBV20-1 to TRBJ1-2; D is unresolved. This CDR3 contains 11 residues. With 6 bases removed from V and 7 bases from J, the gap between germline ends came to 12 bases. The germline gives CDR1 DFQATT, CDR2 SNEGSKA (reference sequence).

The rearrangement uses TRBV27 and TRBJ2-7, with D perhaps TRBD1 or TRBD2 (5 bases each). V dropped 4 bases and J dropped 7 bases, with 14 bases sitting between them. The CDR3 is 13 residues long. Germline V gives CDR1 MNHEY, CDR2 SMNVEV (reference sequence). CDR3 nucleotides: TGTGCCAGCAGTTACCAGGGACCCTCAGAGCAGTACTTC. This encodes CASSYQGPSEQYF.

This chain joins TRBV6-1 and TRBJ2-2; D is unresolved. The germline gives CDR1 MNHNS, CDR2 SASEGT. The V gene lost 2 bases and the J gene lost 1 base, with 5 bases spanning the gap. CDR3 length: 14 amino acids. The CDR3 region has the DNA TGTGCCAGCAGTGAACACGGGAACACCGGGGAGCTGTTTTTT. This encodes CASSEHGNTGELFF.

The J gene is TRBJ1-1, the V gene TRBV7-2; 7 bases fit TRBD1. The V gene end was trimmed by 7 bases and the J gene end by 6 bases; junction bases not matched to a gene: 14. The CDR3 sequence is 15 residues long. Germline CDR1 is SGHTA and CDR2 is FQGNSA. CDR3 residues: CASMRRQGGGSEAFF. The CDR3 DNA sequence: TGTGCCAGCATGCGTAGACAGGGAGGGGGATCTGAAGCTTTCTTT.

The count of this clonotype is one. V usage is TRBV20-1 and J usage is TRBJ2-1; 8 bases map to TRBD2. Unmatched junction bases numbered 14, after V lost 3 bases and J lost 10 bases. The CDR3 consists of 15 residues. In germline, CDR1 is DFQATT, CDR2 SNEGSKA (reference sequence). The CDR3 DNA is TGCAGTGCTAGGAGTCCAGGAGCGGGAGTTCAGGAGCAGTTCTTC. It codes for CSARSPGAGVQEQFF.

This clonotype was found a few times. The J gene is TRBJ2-1, the V gene TRBV20-1; D call uncertain. The CDR3 contains 12 residues. V dropped 1 base and J dropped 2 bases, with 3 bases sitting between them. CDR1 is DFQATT and CDR2 is SNEGSKA in the germline V gene (reference sequence). The CDR3 bases are TGCAGTGCTAGAGGTGCCTACAATGAGCAGTTCTTC. Protein product: CSARGAYNEQFF.

This clonotype has only a few counts. The gene calls are TRBV15 and TRBJ2-7; no clear D. Germline loops: CDR1 LNHNV, CDR2 YYDKDF (reference sequence). The CDR3 runs to 12 residues. With 2 bases removed from V and 5 bases from J, the gap between germline ends came to 7 bases. CDR3 nucleotides: TGTGCCACCAGCAGAAATGAGGACGAGCAGTACTTC. This sequence encodes CATSRNEDEQYF. Full variable domain (outside the CDR3, taken from reference TRBV15 and TRBJ2-7): DAMVIQNPRYQVTQFGKPVTLSCSQTLNHNVMYWYQQKSSQAPKLLFHYYDKDFNNEADTPDNFQSRRPNTSFCFLDIRSPGLGDTAMYLCATSRNEDEQYFGPGTRLTVT.

The chain couples TRBV10-1 to TRBJ2-6; no definite D call. This CDR3 has 13 residues. The germline CDR1 and CDR2 sequences are WNHNN and SYGVQD (reference sequence). The V end lost 5 bases, the J end lost 4 bases, and 6 bases lay between the germline ends. CDR3 protein: CASSPSGANVLTF. The CDR3 nucleotides are TGCGCCAGCAGTCCCTCCGGGGCCAACGTCCTGACTTTC.

This clonotype turned up a few times. The genes are TRBV20-1 and TRBJ2-7, with 14 bases fitting TRBD2. Germline V gene sequence: CDR1 DFQATT, CDR2 SNEGSKA (reference sequence). V dropped 3 bases and J dropped 7; count of bases not matched to a gene: 8. The CDR3 spans 15 residues. The chain's CDR3 is CSASLRTSGRREQYF. CDR3 DNA: TGCAGTGCTAGCCTGAGGACTAGCGGGAGGCGGGAGCAGTACTTC.

This clonotype was recorded once. J is TRBJ2-1 and V is TRBV25-1, with a tentative D call TRBD1 (5 bases). V lost 1 base and J lost 8, with 9 bases in between. The CDR3 runs 13 residues. Germline CDR1 and CDR2: MGHDK and SYGVNS. The CDR3 here is CASSESFRDEQFF. DNA of the CDR3: TGTGCCAGCAGTGAATCATTCAGGGATGAGCAGTTCTTC.

This clonotype turned up a few times. The rearrangement uses TRBV20-1 and TRBJ2-1; 15 bases line up with TRBD2. CDR3 length: 15 amino acids. J lost 5 bases, V lost 6 bases, and 5 bases had no gene match. CDR1 is DFQATT, CDR2 SNEGSKA, per germline (reference sequence). CDR3 sequence: CSARGLAGGNNEQFF. DNA of the CDR3: TGCAGTGCCCGGGGACTAGCGGGAGGAAACAATGAGCAGTTCTTC.